This T cell receptor (beta chain) stems from a study of T-cell memory formation after mild COVID-19. Study at large: Largely donor-specific sequence clusters came from a couple of donors.

This clonotype was seen a few times. TCRdb ran MiXCR on the 5' RACE reads and lists one entry per CDR3 protein. The data show 250,000 to 350,000 distinct CDR3 sequences, 15% to 20% seen once. This CDR3 is built from 13 residues. The germline V and J ends were trimmed by 7 bases and 6 bases, with 14 bases remaining between them. This receptor was taken from a man aged 18 to 35 who had mild COVID-19 (a few samples of this study predate the infection). Cell type and time point are not known. Sequenced sample: PBMCs or a T cell subset sorted from them (not recorded which). The rearrangement uses TRBV12-3 or TRBV12-4 and TRBJ2-3; no firm D call. CDR3 in amino acids: CASTLQVRDTQYF. The CDR3 nucleotides read TGTGCCAGCACCCTCCAGGTCCGGGATACGCAGTATTTT.